This passage covers 14 T cell receptor beta chains from one sample sequenced in a study of Graves' ophthalmopathy and Graves' hyperthyroidism. Amplification from RNA transcripts yielded the TCR beta CDR3 regions. First-round RT-PCR employed HTBI primers, with a second-round multiplex PCR after it. TCRdb passed the multiplex PCR reads through MiXCR, listing each CDR3 protein once. The repertoire holds around 1,000,000 distinct CDR3 sequences, with approximately 35% as singletons. Sequencing was done on a sample of peripheral blood or thyroid tissue (not recorded which). The receptors originated from an adult man with Graves' hyperthyroidism.

This clonotype occurred a few times. This chain connects TRBV6-5 to TRBJ2-7; 10 positions agree with TRBD2. The CDR3 runs to 17 residues. Looked up from germline, CDR1 is MNHEY and CDR2 is SVGAGI. J was trimmed by 0 bases and V by 7 bases; bases with no gene match: 12. CDR3 bases: TGTGCCAGCAAAGTAGCGGGAGGCGACTCGCTCTCCTACGAGCAGTACTTC. Protein product: CASKVAGGDSLSYEQYF.

This clonotype has at least ten counts. V and J are TRBV7-9 and TRBJ1-2; D remains unclear. There are 15 residues in the CDR3. The germline CDR1 and CDR2 sequences are SEHNR and FQNEAQ (reference sequence). Trimming cost V 1 base and J 1 base, with 10 bases left between them. The CDR3 DNA follows: TGTGCCAGCAGCTTAGGCGAGGGTAGTAACTATGGCTACACCTTC. Translation gives CASSLGEGSNYGYTF.

This clonotype appeared a few times. V is TRBV5-1 and J is TRBJ2-2, with 9 positions matching TRBD2. Germline values: CDR1 SGHRS, CDR2 YFSETQ. CDR3 length: 17 residues. Losses at the gene ends were 2 bases for V and 3 bases for J; bases not matched to a gene: 8. The CDR3 DNA sequence: TGCGCCAGCAGCTTCCCAGCGGGAGGCTCGGACACCGGGGAGCTGTTTTTT. This encodes CASSFPAGGSDTGELFF.

A few counts support this clonotype. The V and J genes are TRBV7-2 and TRBJ2-7; 7 bases fit TRBD2. The length of the CDR3 is 13 residues. The ends lost 0 bases at V and 12 bases at J; junction bases unmatched: 8. Germline loops: CDR1 SGHTA, CDR2 FQGNSA. The CDR3 loop reads CASSLARQGRAYF. CDR3 coding DNA: TGTGCCAGCAGCTTAGCGCGGCAAGGGAGGGCGTACTTC.

Turning to this clonotype: The junction departs from germline at one end; a sequencing error may be responsible. The CDR3 DNA reads as TGCGCCAGCAGCTTACACTTCTGTAAATGGTACAATTTGGATCAGCCCCAGTACTTC. Protein sequence: CASSLHFCKWYNLDQPQYF. The gene calls are TRBV7-9 and TRBJ2-5; D is unresolved. CDR1 and CDR2 (germline): SEHNR, FQNEAQ (reference sequence). The CDR3 sequence is 19 residues long.

This clonotype has a count of ten or more. The rearrangement joins TRBV11-2 to TRBJ1-2, with D hard to call. The CDR3 covers 15 residues. CDR1 and CDR2 from the germline V gene are SGHAT and FQNNGV. Trimming left V 0 bases short and J 7 bases short, with 15 bases between. The CDR3 sequence is CASSLDHGGSSGYTF. The CDR3 nucleotides read TGTGCCAGCAGCTTAGATCACGGCGGTTCGAGTGGCTACACCTTC.

The rearrangement links TRBV25-1 to TRBJ2-5; 7 nucleotides line up with TRBD1. The CDR3 contains 11 residues. From germline, CDR1 is MGHDK and CDR2 SYGVNS. CDR3 nucleotide sequence: TGTGCGGGGACAGTGGCCGAGACCCAGTACTTC. Amino acid sequence: CAGTVAETQYF.

Many counts were recorded for this clonotype. V is TRBV15 and J is TRBJ2-5; 7 bases fit TRBD1. The trim removed 0 bases at V and 4 bases at J, leaving 8 bases unmatched. Germline CDR1 and CDR2: LNHNV and YYDKDF (reference sequence). This CDR3 contains 16 residues. In DNA, the CDR3 is TGTGCCACCAGCAGAGATCTGACAGGGATTGCAGAGACCCAGTACTTC. Amino acid sequence: CATSRDLTGIAETQYF.

Points on this clonotype: A junction boundary mismatches the germline segment, possibly from a read error. The chain carries TRBV20-1 and TRBJ2-7; TRBD2 might be the D (5 bases). There are 16 residues in the CDR3. Germline V lookup: CDR1 DFQATT, CDR2 SNEGSKA (reference sequence). The DNA of the CDR3 is TGCAGTGCTACTTTGGGAGTCTCCCGAATGGCCTACGGGCAGTACTTC. It codes for CSATLGVSRMAYGQYF.

The rearrangement links TRBV4-3 to TRBJ1-4, with D hard to call. Per germline, CDR1 LGHNA and CDR2 YSLEER. The V and J ends lost 0 bases and 2 bases respectively, with 10 bases between them. This CDR3 spans 16 amino acids. In DNA, the CDR3 is TGCGCCAGCAGCCAAGAGGTCCCAGGCACTAATGAAAAACTGTTTTTT. Protein: CASSQEVPGTNEKLFF.

This clonotype was found many times. The chain combines TRBV20-1 with TRBJ2-6, with D maybe TRBD2 (6 bases). The CDR3 runs 17 residues. The germline V gene has CDR1 DFQATT and CDR2 SNEGSKA (reference sequence). Trimming took 4 bases from V and 1 from J, leaving 17 bases between them. The CDR3 spells CSATLEGSRSGANVLTF. CDR3 DNA: TGCAGTGCTACGTTGGAGGGGTCGCGGTCTGGGGCCAACGTCCTGACTTTC.

This clonotype was counted only a few times. The chain links TRBV5-6 to TRBJ2-7; tentatively, D is TRBD2 (5 bases). CDR3 length: 15 amino acids. V lost 4 bases and J 6 bases, leaving 20 bases between the germline ends. CDR1 and CDR2 from the germline V gene are SGHDT and YYEEEE. CDR3 sequence reads: CASSTGSSTLGEQYF. CDR3 coding DNA: TGTGCCAGCAGCACGGGATCTAGCACCCTCGGCGAGCAGTACTTC. The variable domain in full, completed from reference TRBV5-6 and TRBJ2-7, reads DAGVTQSPTHLIKTRGQQVTLRCSPKSGHDTVSWYQQALGQGPQFIFQYYEEEERQRGNFPDRFSGHQFPNYSSELNVNALLLGDSALYLCASSTGSSTLGEQYFGPGTRLTVT.

This clonotype has a handful of counts. Being one base from a much bigger clone, this may be a read error. This CDR3 fails to terminate in the conserved phenylalanine or tryptophan, so it likely reflects a read error. J is TRBJ1-2 and V is TRBV20-1; D is possibly TRBD1 (6 bases). Germline V gene lookup returns CDR1 DFQATT and CDR2 SNEGSKA (reference sequence). The CDR3 loop spans 15 amino acids. Trimming left V 0 bases short and J 10 bases short, with 21 bases between. The CDR3 DNA is TGCAGTGCTAGAGACACAGGCAGGGGTTTGGGGCACTACACCCTC. Protein product: CSARDTGRGLGHYTL.

This clonotype has at least ten counts. The V gene is TRBV20-1, the J gene TRBJ1-6; TRBD1 might be the D (5 bases). V was shortened by 6 bases and J by 9 bases, with 18 bases between the two germline ends. The CDR3 runs 14 residues. Per the germline V gene, CDR1 is DFQATT and CDR2 is SNEGSKA (reference sequence). The DNA of the CDR3 is TGCAGTGCCACCCGGGACCGAGGAACTTCACCCCTCCACTTT. The encoded protein is CSATRDRGTSPLHF.